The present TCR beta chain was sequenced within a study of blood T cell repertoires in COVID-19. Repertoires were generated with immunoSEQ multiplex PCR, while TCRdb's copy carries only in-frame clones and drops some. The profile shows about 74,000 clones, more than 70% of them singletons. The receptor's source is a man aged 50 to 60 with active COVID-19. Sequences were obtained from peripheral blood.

As DNA, the CDR3 is TGCAGTGCTAGTGTTGGGAGCTTGGATACGCAGTATTTT. Its protein product is CSASVGSLDTQYF. The genes are TRBV20-1 and TRBJ2-3; TRBD2 might be the D (5 bases). V was shortened by 3 bases and J by 6 bases, with 13 bases between the two germline ends. This CDR3 is 13 amino acids long. The germline V gene has CDR1 DFQATT and CDR2 SNEGSKA (reference sequence).